This TCR beta chain originates from a study of CD8 T cells in ankylosing spondylitis. Study-wide points: Peripheral blood held disease-linked clones only at relatively low frequency, and these were CD8+. Disease-associated clones were reportedly significantly overrepresented in matched ankylosing spondylitis synovial fluid. Among TCR beta sequences, a motif of under 10 highly homologous variants appeared characteristic of ankylosing spondylitis blood.

This clonotype was observed a handful of times. Its antigen is as yet unknown. Quantitative barcoded 5'-RACE was used to prepare TCR beta libraries. TCRdb analysed the 5' RACE reads with MiXCR anew, one entry per CDR3 protein. Among about 220,000 distinct CDR3 sequences, under 12% were seen once, and the ten largest hold approximately 20%. The CDR3 consists of 17 residues. The germline gives CDR1 MNHEY, CDR2 SVGAGI. After removal of 3 bases from V and 2 bases from J, the junction contained 10 bases not matched to a gene. The sequence came from a male donor with ankylosing spondylitis or in good health (not recorded which). V is TRBV6-5 and J is TRBJ2-3; TRBD2 agrees at 8 bases. Specimen: blood, either unsorted or a sorted T cell fraction (not recorded which). CDR3 coding DNA: TGTGCCAGCAGTTATTCCTTCGGCGGGGGGTACACAGATACGCAGTATTTT. It encodes CASSYSFGGGYTDTQYF.